This section outlines one T cell receptor beta chain sequence together with its context. V lost 4 bases to trimming and J lost 4 bases, with 15 bases between them. The germline gives CDR1 SGHTS, CDR2 YDEGEE. CDR3 length: 15 residues. Unique molecular identifiers were used to barcode this TCRbeta library. TCRdb re-derived calls from the PCR reads in MiXCR, one entry per CDR3 protein. The profile shows almost 600,000 distinct CDR3 sequences, roughly 27% of them singletons. This record comes from a study of T-cell reconstitution after alpha-beta-depleted transplantation in children. The chain recombines TRBV5-8 with TRBJ2-1; D gene ambiguous. Specimen: PBMCs, collected before TCRalphabeta/CD19-depleted stem cell transplant. This TCR was sampled from a boy younger than two with Wiskott-Aldrich syndrome, due to receive a stem cell transplant. The CDR3 region is CASSPVAWGYNEQFF. CDR3 DNA: TGTGCCAGCAGCCCGGTTGCCTGGGGATACAATGAGCAGTTCTTC.